A selection of T cell receptor beta chains follows, all from one sample in a study of CD8 T cells in Susac syndrome. A single record per CDR3 protein comes from TCRdb applying MiXCR to the immunoSEQ multiplex PCR reads. The data show 130,000 or so distinct CDR3 sequences, roughly 80% seen once. The sample was CD8+ T cells from PBMCs. These receptors all come from a human donor with multiple sclerosis. CDR3s include the opening cysteine and the closing phenylalanine or tryptophan. The D gene is left open where the match is weak. Expanded clones are given a class, and other clones once, few, many or no size at all.

-	-	TRBV20-1	TRBJ2-1	CSASRWGVEQFF	TGCAGTGCTAGCAGGTGGGGGGTTGAGCAGTTCTTC
-	-	TRBV7-9	TRBJ2-1	CASNEQFF	TGTGCCAGCAATGAGCAGTTCTTC
TRBD1	-	TRBV11-3	TRBJ2-3	CASSLQGALGTDTQYF	TGTGCCAGCAGCCTTCAGGGGGCTCTGGGGACAGATACGCAGTATTTT
-	-	TRBV2	TRBJ2-1	CASRGLDSYNEQFF	TGTGCCTCTCGGGGGTTAGACTCCTACAATGAGCAGTTCTTC
-	-	TRBV7-9	TRBJ2-4	CATSFLGGGKNIQYF	TGTGCCACCAGCTTCCTCGGGGGTGGCAAAAACATTCAGTACTTC
-	-	TRBV7-2	TRBJ1-1	CASSLITDTEAFF	TGTGCCAGCAGCTTAATAACAGACACTGAAGCTTTCTTT
-	once	TRBV2	TRBJ1-3	CASSDLRNTIYF	TGTGCCAGCAGTGATTTACGAAACACCATATATTTT
-	-	TRBV13	TRBJ2-6	CASSQVGSNVLTF	TGTGCCAGCAGCCAAGTGGGTTCCAACGTCCTGACTTTC
-	once	TRBV19	TRBJ1-5	CASSINYRGNQPQHF	TGTGCCAGTAGTATAAATTATCGAGGGAATCAGCCCCAGCATTTT
TRBD1	-	TRBV11-2	TRBJ1-1	CASSPTAGGGFWTEAFF	TGTGCCAGCAGCCCAACGGCAGGGGGAGGTTTCTGGACTGAAGCTTTCTTT
-	-	TRBV20-1	TRBJ2-3	CSARGAGFPRTDTQYF	TGCAGTGCCAGGGGGGCGGGGTTCCCTCGCACAGATACGCAGTATTTT
TRBD1	-	TRBV28	TRBJ1-2	CASSDLLGDRALTTYGYTF	TGTGCCAGCAGTGATTTATTGGGGGACAGGGCCCTTACTACATATGGCTACACCTTC
-	-	TRBV5-4	TRBJ2-5	CASSLFFSGPETQYF	TGTGCCAGCAGCTTGTTTTTCAGCGGCCCGGAGACCCAGTACTTC
-	-	TRBV24-1	TRBJ2-3	CATSVPGDFGTQYF	TGTGCCACCAGTGTCCCAGGGGATTTTGGTACGCAGTATTTT
TRBD2	-	TRBV7-6	TRBJ2-1	CASSLTGGWNDEQLF	TGTGCCAGCAGCTTAACCGGGGGGTGGAACGATGAGCAGCTCTTC
-	-	TRBV27	TRBJ1-5	CASSPRLFWSNQPQHF	TGTGCCAGCAGTCCTAGACTCTTTTGGAGCAATCAGCCCCAGCATTTT
TRBD1	-	TRBV6-1	TRBJ2-1	CASNVRDSSYNEQFF	TGTGCCAGCAATGTCCGGGACAGCTCCTACAATGAGCAGTTCTTC
TRBD2	-	TRBV11-2	TRBJ2-3	CASSSVGGGTDTQYF	TGTGCCAGCAGCTCCGTCGGGGGGGGTACAGATACGCAGTATTTT
-	-	TRBV30	TRBJ1-4	CAWSGWQDDEKLFF	TGTGCCTGGAGTGGTTGGCAGGATGATGAAAAACTGTTTTTT
-	-	TRBV7-6	TRBJ1-5	CASSFGRPQHF	TGTGCCAGCAGCTTCGGCCGGCCCCAGCATTTT
-	-	TRBV2	TRBJ1-4	CASSEGRGTNEKLFF	TGTGCCAGCAGTGAAGGCAGAGGAACTAATGAAAAACTGTTTTTT
TRBD2	-	TRBV7-2	TRBJ2-1	CASSSTSGPHNEQFF	TGTGCCAGCAGCTCGACTAGCGGGCCTCACAATGAGCAGTTCTTC
TRBD2	-	TRBV6-1	TRBJ2-1	CASSQGLAGGLSYNEQFF	TGTGCCAGCAGCCAAGGACTAGCGGGGGGGCTCTCCTACAATGAGCAGTTCTTC
-	-	TRBV27	TRBJ1-5	CASSWGFGQPQHF	TGTGCCAGCAGTTGGGGGTTCGGTCAGCCCCAGCATTTT
TRBD2	-	TRBV7-8	TRBJ2-1	CASSPGLAGGEINEQFF	TGTGCCAGCAGCCCTGGACTAGCGGGGGGGGAAATCAATGAGCAGTTCTTC
-	few	TRBV6-1	TRBJ1-5	CASSQKTGKYSNQPQHF	TGTGCCAGCAGTCAAAAAACAGGGAAATATAGCAATCAGCCCCAGCATTTT
-	-	TRBV19	TRBJ1-2	CASSIDLIDLYGYTF	TGTGCCAGTAGTATAGATCTCATCGACCTATATGGCTACACCTTC
TRBD2	-	TRBV15	TRBJ2-1	CATSRVSTSGLLREFF	TGTGCCACCAGCAGAGTATCGACTAGCGGTCTCTTGAGAGAGTTCTTC
-	-	TRBV27	TRBJ2-1	CASRGLTWEQFF	TGTGCCAGTAGGGGACTGACTTGGGAGCAGTTCTTC
-	-	TRBV10-3	TRBJ1-1	CAISEEPGVTEAFF	TGTGCCATCAGTGAGGAACCAGGGGTAACTGAAGCTTTCTTT
-	-	TRBV15	TRBJ1-5	CATSRDGQFSNQPQHF	TGTGCCACCAGCAGAGATGGGCAATTTAGCAATCAGCCCCAGCATTTT
-	-	TRBV7-6	TRBJ1-5	CASSLAYGEPQHF	TGTGCCAGCAGCTTAGCGTACGGGGAGCCCCAGCATTTT
-	-	TRBV14	TRBJ2-2	CASSHRFSSWTGELFF	TGTGCCAGCAGCCATAGATTTTCCTCGTGGACCGGGGAGCTGTTTTTT
-	few	TRBV6-1	TRBJ1-1	CASRRGVNTEAFF	TGTGCCAGCAGGAGGGGTGTGAACACTGAAGCTTTCTTT
-	-	TRBV6-5	TRBJ1-1	CASSYGVEELNTEAFF	TGTGCCAGCAGTTACGGGGTAGAGGAACTGAACACTGAAGCTTTCTTT
-	-	TRBV21-1	TRBJ2-3	CASIPGDTYTDTQYF	TGTGCCAGCATCCCAGGGGACACCTACACAGATACGCAGTATTTT
TRBD1	-	TRBV27	TRBJ1-4	CASSPVTGEKLFF	TGTGCCAGCAGCCCAGTGACAGGGGAAAAACTGTTTTTT
TRBD2	-	TRBV25-1	TRBJ2-5	CASSRGTGRETQYF	TGTGCCAGCAGCCGCGGGACCGGGAGGGAGACCCAGTACTTC
-	-	TRBV6-2/TRBV6-3	TRBJ1-1	CASRGGQSDTEAFF	TGTGCCAGCAGGGGAGGACAGTCTGACACTGAAGCTTTCTTT
-	-	TRBV7-9	TRBJ2-5	CASTPAPPLGPETQYF	TGTGCCAGCACTCCCGCTCCCCCCCTAGGGCCCGAGACCCAGTACTTC
TRBD2	-	TRBV7-9	TRBJ2-3	CASSLVAGEGDTQYF	TGTGCCAGCAGCTTAGTGGCGGGGGAGGGAGATACGCAGTATTTT
-	once	TRBV27	TRBJ1-1	CASSSLSQGLNTEAFF	TGTGCCAGCAGTTCCCTCTCCCAGGGGTTGAACACTGAAGCTTTCTTT
-	-	TRBV27	TRBJ1-4	CASRQFATNEKLFF	TGTGCCAGCAGGCAATTTGCAACTAATGAAAAACTGTTTTTT
-	-	TRBV5-6	TRBJ2-5	CASSLGVAESWGLYQETQYF	TGTGCCAGCAGCTTGGGGGTAGCGGAATCATGGGGCTTGTACCAAGAGACCCAGTACTTC
-	-	TRBV27	TRBJ2-6	CASRGRPRGATFFSGANVLTF	TGTGCCAGCAGAGGTAGACCCAGGGGGGCGACTTTCTTCTCTGGGGCCAACGTCCTGACTTTC
TRBD1	-	TRBV27	TRBJ2-4	CASSLGQGWNIQYF	TGTGCCAGCAGTTTAGGACAGGGGTGGAACATTCAGTACTTC
-	-	TRBV7-9	TRBJ1-3	CASSLVPYTTVGNTIYF	TGTGCCAGCAGCTTAGTCCCGTACACGACAGTCGGAAACACCATATATTTT
-	-	TRBV12-5	TRBJ1-2	CASGSPSQIYYGYTF	TGTGCTAGTGGTTCCCCCTCGCAGATTTACTATGGCTACACCTTC
-	-	TRBV19	TRBJ1-2	CASSGDTFAGHTF	TGTGCCAGTAGTGGGGACACCTTCGCGGGCCACACCTTC